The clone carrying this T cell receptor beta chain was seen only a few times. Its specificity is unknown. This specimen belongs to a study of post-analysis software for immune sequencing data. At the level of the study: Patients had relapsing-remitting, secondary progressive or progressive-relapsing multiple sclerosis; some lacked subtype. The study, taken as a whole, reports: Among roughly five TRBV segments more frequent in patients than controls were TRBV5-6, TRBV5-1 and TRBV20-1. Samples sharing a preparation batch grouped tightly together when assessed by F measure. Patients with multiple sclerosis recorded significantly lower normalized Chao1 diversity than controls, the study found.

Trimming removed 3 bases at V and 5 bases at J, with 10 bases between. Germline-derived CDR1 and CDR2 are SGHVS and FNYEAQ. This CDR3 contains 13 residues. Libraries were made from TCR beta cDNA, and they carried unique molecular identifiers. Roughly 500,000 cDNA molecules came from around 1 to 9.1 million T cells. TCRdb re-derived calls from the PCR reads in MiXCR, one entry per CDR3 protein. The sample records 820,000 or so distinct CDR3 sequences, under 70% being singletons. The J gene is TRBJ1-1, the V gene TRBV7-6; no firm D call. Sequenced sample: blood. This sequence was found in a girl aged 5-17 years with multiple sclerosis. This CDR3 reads CASSLYEGTEAFF. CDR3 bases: TGTGCCAGCAGCTTGTACGAAGGTACTGAAGCTTTCTTT.